The clone carrying this TCR beta chain was seen a handful of times. The sample belongs to a study of blood T cell repertoires in COVID-19. All enrollees were roughly 18 to 89 years old and from about two dozen US areas. Cohort placement rested on clinical history that participants reported themselves. Per the original data handling: The authors estimated nucleated cell counts from reference gene primer amplification. Repertoires were generated with immunoSEQ multiplex PCR, while TCRdb's copy carries only in-frame clones and drops some. Clonal size and the V and J genes are those of that table, whereas D and trimming came from the DNA. The sample has about 300,000 clones; 85% are singletons. The CDR3 runs to 13 residues. V was clipped by 6 bases and J by 4 bases, with 11 bases between them. Looked up from germline, CDR1 is SGHNT and CDR2 is YYREEE (reference sequence).

The rearrangement uses TRBV5-4 and TRBJ2-1, with D maybe TRBD2 (5 bases). The sequence derives from a woman in her 30s who had been exposed to COVID-19. The specimen was PBMCs or T cells enriched from blood (not recorded which). CDR3 region: CASIPSGYNEQFF. In nucleotides, the CDR3 is TGTGCCAGCATCCCGAGCGGTTACAATGAGCAGTTCTTC.